The present T cell receptor (beta chain) was sequenced within a study of post-analysis software for immune sequencing data. Study observations and caveats: Among about 5 TRBV segments more frequent in patients than controls were TRBV5-6, TRBV5-1 and TRBV20-1.

This clonotype appeared a few times. Its antigen is not identified. The V segment lost 1 base and the J segment 2 bases; nucleotides outside the gene matches: 14. Germline assignment: CDR1 MGHRA and CDR2 YSYEKL. The CDR3 is 18 amino acids. Carried by the TCR beta cDNA libraries were unique molecular identifiers. From the PCR reads, TCRdb called clonotypes with MiXCR, one entry per CDR3 protein. Among about 460,000 distinct CDR3 sequences, roughly 45% were seen once, and the ten largest hold 9.5% to 13%. J is TRBJ2-7 and V is TRBV4-1; 7 nucleotides match TRBD2. This receptor was obtained from a girl between 5 and 17 years old with multiple sclerosis. The sequencing sample was made of blood. CDR3 nucleotide sequence: TGCGCCAGCAGCCAAGGTGCTAGCGGCTCCCCGTTTACCTACGAGCAGTACTTC. This codes for CASSQGASGSPFTYEQYF.